These T cell receptor beta chains were read from a single sample in a study of blood T cell repertoires in COVID-19. Sequencing used immunoSEQ multiplex PCR; TCRdb keeps in-frame clones, though not all of them. The table shows about 480,000 clones, with roughly 90% occurring only once. The sequenced material came from peripheral blood. The receptor source for this set is a woman aged 25 to 39 with acute or convalescent COVID-19. Each CDR3 is given with its conserved first and last residue. A D gene is named only where the DNA matches it firmly. Clone size appears in some rows only: once, few, many, or a class for an expanded clone.

v_call	d_call	clone_size	j_call	cdr3_nt	cdr3_aa
TRBV30	TRBD2	-	TRBJ2-5	TGTGCCTGGAGGTGGTCGGGGGGGAGGGAAGAGACCCAGTACTTC	CAWRWSGGREETQYF
TRBV6-5	TRBD2	-	TRBJ2-7	TGTGCCAGCAGTTACGGGGGGAGGGGAAAGGGTTACGAGCAGTACTTC	CASSYGGRGKGYEQYF
TRBV5-6	-	-	TRBJ2-3	TGTGCCAGCAGCCCAAGCCCTACAGGGCCAGATACGCAGTATTTT	CASSPSPTGPDTQYF
TRBV7-2	-	once	TRBJ2-4	TGTGCCAGCAGCTTAGGAGGGTCCAAAAACATTCAGTACTTC	CASSLGGSKNIQYF
TRBV7-8	-	once	TRBJ1-4	TGTGCCAGCAGCCCACCCGGAGGCGATGAAAAACTGTTTTTT	CASSPPGGDEKLFF
TRBV29-1	-	-	TRBJ2-2	TGCAGCGTCCGCCTCAGGGCAGCCACCGGGGAGCTGTTTTTT	CSVRLRAATGELFF
TRBV5-8	-	-	TRBJ2-2	TGTGCCAGCAGCCTAGGGAGAGCCGCCGGGGAGCTGTTTTTT	CASSLGRAAGELFF
TRBV7-8	TRBD1	many	TRBJ2-7	TGTGCCAGCAGCTTATATTCAGGGGGCCCCTACGAGCAGTACTTC	CASSLYSGGPYEQYF
TRBV3-1/TRBV3-2	TRBD1	once	TRBJ2-5	TGTGCCAGCAGCCATTACAGGGGACAAGAGACCCAGTACTTC	CASSHYRGQETQYF
TRBV5-1	TRBD2	once	TRBJ2-1	TGCGCCAGCAGCTTGGGTGGGGGGGTAATCATCGATTCCTTAAGTAACGATGAGCAGTTCTTC	CASSLGGGVIIDSLSNDEQFF
TRBV3-1/TRBV3-2	-	-	TRBJ2-1	TGTGCCAGCAGCCAATATGCTCAGGATGAGCAGTTCTTC	CASSQYAQDEQFF
TRBV18	-	-	TRBJ1-5	TGTGCCAGCTCACCCCCGGACAGTCAAGGACAGCCCCAGCATTTT	CASSPPDSQGQPQHF
TRBV11-2	TRBD2	-	TRBJ2-3	TGTGCCAGCAGCCTCGTAGCGGGGGACACAGATACGCAGTATTTT	CASSLVAGDTDTQYF
TRBV18	-	-	TRBJ2-7	TGTGCCAGCTCACCAGGGTACCAGGGGGGCACGGTGCAGTACTTC	CASSPGYQGGTVQYF
TRBV6-5	TRBD2	-	TRBJ2-1	TGTGCCAGCAGGAAAGCGGGGGGGCCTGGTGAGCAGTTCTTC	CASRKAGGPGEQFF
TRBV5-1	TRBD1	-	TRBJ2-1	TGCGCCAGCTCGGCGAACAGGGGAATCAACGGGAATGAGCAGTTCTTC	CASSANRGINGNEQFF
TRBV3-1/TRBV3-2	-	-	TRBJ2-3	TGTGCCAGCAGCCTAGCGGAGGATACGCAGTATTTT	CASSLAEDTQYF
TRBV27	-	-	TRBJ2-7	TGTGCCAGCAGCCCAAACAGGTTTGAGCAGTACTTC	CASSPNRFEQYF
TRBV6-5	TRBD2	-	TRBJ2-3	TGTGCCAGCAGTAAGGACGGGGGGAATACGCAGTATTTT	CASSKDGGNTQYF
TRBV5-4	-	-	TRBJ2-5	TGTGCCAGCAGCTTACAGGGACAAGAGACCCAGTACTTC	CASSLQGQETQYF
TRBV19	-	-	TRBJ2-4	TGTGCCAGTAGCTTAGCCAAAAACATTCAGTACTTC	CASSLAKNIQYF
TRBV15	-	few	TRBJ1-5	TGTGCCACCAGCAGAGCTAGTACTTGGACAGAGGCCCCTTATAGCAATCAGCCCCAGCATTTT	CATSRASTWTEAPYSNQPQHF
TRBV2	TRBD1	-	TRBJ2-5	TGTGCCAGCAGTGAAGTGGACAGGAGTATAGAGACCCAGTACTTC	CASSEVDRSIETQYF
TRBV27	TRBD1	-	TRBJ1-1	TGTGCCAGCAGTCCCGGGACAGGCCGACGAGCTTTCTTT	CASSPGTGRRAFF
TRBV5-6	-	few	TRBJ2-1	TGTGCCAGCAGCTTGGGAGGCTATGAGCAGTTCTTC	CASSLGGYEQFF
TRBV7-8	TRBD1	-	TRBJ2-5	TGTGCCAGCAGCTCATTTACAGGGGAAGAGACCCAGTACTTC	CASSSFTGEETQYF